These 10 T cell receptor beta chains were sequenced from one sample in a study of blood T cell repertoires in COVID-19. The data were produced by immunoSEQ multiplex PCR, yet TCRdb's version contains in-frame clones alone and is incomplete. The sample has 13,000 or so clones; roughly 91% are singletons. The sequenced sample consisted of peripheral blood. These receptors originate from a human donor in a cohort sampled during active COVID-19.

The rearrangement links TRBV5-1 to TRBJ2-5, with a weak D call TRBD2 (6 bases). Trimming left V 7 bases short and J 0 bases short, with 19 bases between. In germline, CDR1 is SGHRS, CDR2 YFSETQ. This CDR3 region has 16 residues. The CDR3 loop reads CASGAGPAGYQETQYF. The CDR3 bases are TGCGCCAGCGGGGCGGGGCCCGCGGGATACCAAGAGACCCAGTACTTC.

The chain recombines TRBV28 with TRBJ2-1, with TRBD2 identical over 15 bases. Germline V gene data show CDR1 as MDHEN and CDR2 as SYDVKM. CDR3 length: 16 amino acids. V lost 5 bases, J lost 9 bases, and 8 bases stayed unmatched. This chain's CDR3 is CASSGPGLAGGGEQFF. CDR3 coding DNA: TGTGCCAGCAGTGGACCGGGACTAGCGGGAGGTGGTGAGCAGTTCTTC.

V is TRBV10-2 and J is TRBJ1-6; TRBD1 matches at 7 bases. Looked up from germline, CDR1 is WSHSY and CDR2 is SAAADI. The CDR3 extends over 16 amino acids. V shed 6 bases, J shed 7 bases, and the junction held 12 bases outside the gene matches. CDR3 sequence: CASRAVSGQTNSPLHF. The CDR3 DNA follows: TGCGCCAGCAGGGCAGTCTCGGGACAGACAAATTCACCCCTCCACTTT.

The chain uses TRBV28 and TRBJ2-1; D may be TRBD1 (5 bases). The ends were cut back, 4 bases at V and 0 bases at J, with 10 bases in the middle. The germline V gene has CDR1 MDHEN and CDR2 SYDVKM. The CDR3 consists of 15 residues. CDR3 residues: CASSYQGSSYNEQFF. The CDR3 DNA sequence: TGTGCCAGCAGTTACCAGGGAAGCTCCTACAATGAGCAGTTCTTC.

The rearrangement uses TRBV27 and TRBJ2-1; D gene uncertain. Trimming shortened V by 6 bases and J by 4 bases, and 4 bases separated the two germline ends. Per the germline V gene, CDR1 is MNHEY and CDR2 is SMNVEV (reference sequence). CDR3 length: 11 amino acids. The CDR3 DNA reads as TGTGCCAGCAGACTATACAATGAGCAGTTCTTC. This sequence encodes CASRLYNEQFF.

The chain links TRBV4-1 to TRBJ1-5, with D possibly TRBD1 on 6 matching bases. Looked up from germline, CDR1 is MGHRA and CDR2 is YSYEKL. V lost 1 base and J lost 0, with 7 bases in between. The CDR3 has 15 residues. CDR3: CASSQAGASNQPQHF. The CDR3 DNA is TGCGCCAGCAGCCAAGCAGGGGCTAGCAATCAGCCCCAGCATTTT.

By share, this clone counts as medium-sized. The V gene is TRBV28, the J gene TRBJ2-7; 12 bases fit TRBD1. CDR1 is MDHEN and CDR2 is SYDVKM in the germline V gene. The V and J ends lost 5 bases and 3 bases, in that order; junction bases with no gene match: 11. This CDR3 has 17 residues. The CDR3 spells CASSPKGQGARNYEQYF. CDR3 in DNA: TGTGCCAGCAGTCCCAAGGGACAGGGGGCCAGGAACTACGAGCAGTACTTC.

The chain employs TRBV24-1 and TRBJ1-1; no definite D call. Germline V gives CDR1 KGHDR, CDR2 SFDVKD. The V end lost 10 bases, the J end lost 0 bases, and 11 bases lay between the germline ends. The CDR3 is made up of 13 amino acids. CDR3 DNA sequence: TGTGCCACTAGAGGTGGCGTGAACACTGAAGCTTTCTTT. Protein product: CATRGGVNTEAFF.

V usage is TRBV27 and J usage is TRBJ2-1; a possible D gene is TRBD1 (5 bases). The CDR3 is 13 residues long. V lost 5 bases and J lost 4, with 9 bases in between. Germline V gives CDR1 MNHEY, CDR2 SMNVEV (reference sequence). The CDR3 sequence is CASSNRQYNEQFF. The CDR3 DNA sequence: TGTGCCAGCAGTAATCGACAGTACAATGAGCAGTTCTTC.

The rearrangement links TRBV7-8 to TRBJ1-3; TRBD1 aligns across 7 bases. Losses at the gene ends were 3 bases for V and 3 bases for J; bases not matched to a gene: 11. CDR3 size: 17 residues. Germline V gene lookup returns CDR1 SGHVS and CDR2 FQNEAQ. This CDR3 reads CASSLERQGTGGNTIYF. CDR3 DNA sequence: TGTGCCAGCAGCTTGGAAAGACAGGGTACTGGTGGAAACACCATATATTTT.